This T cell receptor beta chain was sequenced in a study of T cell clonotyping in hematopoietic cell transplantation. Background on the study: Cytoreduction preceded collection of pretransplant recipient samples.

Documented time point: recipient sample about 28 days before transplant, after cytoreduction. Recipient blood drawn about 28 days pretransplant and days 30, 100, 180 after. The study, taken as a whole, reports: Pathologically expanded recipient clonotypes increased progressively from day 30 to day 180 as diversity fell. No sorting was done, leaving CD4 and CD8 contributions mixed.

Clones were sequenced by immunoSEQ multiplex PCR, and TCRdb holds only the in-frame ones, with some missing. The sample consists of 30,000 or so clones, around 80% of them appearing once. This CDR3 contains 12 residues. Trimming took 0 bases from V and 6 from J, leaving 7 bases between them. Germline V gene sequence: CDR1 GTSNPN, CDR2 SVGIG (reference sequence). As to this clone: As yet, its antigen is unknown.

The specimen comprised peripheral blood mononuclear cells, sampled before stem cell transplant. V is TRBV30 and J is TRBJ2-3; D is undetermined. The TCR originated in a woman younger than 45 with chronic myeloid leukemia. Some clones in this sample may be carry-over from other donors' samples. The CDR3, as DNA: TGTGCCTGGAGTGTAGTTCTGGATACGCAGTATTTT. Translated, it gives CAWSVVLDTQYF.